This entry lists 21 T cell receptor beta chains sequenced from one sample in a study of cytomegalovirus exposure and HLA in healthy donors. The PCR used 60 Vbeta and 13 Jbeta primers. Some clones are missing from TCRdb's copy, which holds only in-frame ones; the method was immunoSEQ multiplex PCR. This table holds some 120,000 clones, around three quarters found once. Sequenced input: PBMCs. All receptors come from a human donor in good health.

The chain uses TRBV6-1 and TRBJ2-1; D remains ambiguous. Trimming cost V 4 bases and J 10 bases, with 14 bases left between them. The CDR3 contains 13 residues. Looked up from germline, CDR1 is MNHNS and CDR2 is SASEGT. CDR3 coding DNA: TGTGCCAGCAGTGTAGAGGTAAACGGCGAGCAGTTCTTC. Protein sequence: CASSVEVNGEQFF.

This rearrangement joins TRBV28 to TRBJ2-7; 9 bases line up with TRBD1. The CDR3 loop spans 15 amino acids. V lost 7 bases to trimming and J lost 4 bases; unmatched junction nucleotides: 11. Germline CDR1 and CDR2: MDHEN and SYDVKM. CDR3 in amino acids: CASTRDRDLFYEQYF. CDR3 nucleotides: TGTGCCAGCACCCGGGACAGGGATCTTTTTTACGAGCAGTACTTC.

This chain uses TRBV6-1 with TRBJ1-1; TRBD1 aligns across 9 bases. The germline gives CDR1 MNHNS, CDR2 SASEGT. The trim removed 6 bases at V and 6 bases at J, leaving 11 bases unmatched. The CDR3 consists of 15 residues. CDR3 protein: CASREPGQGIAEAFF. CDR3 in DNA: TGTGCCAGCAGGGAACCGGGACAGGGTATCGCTGAAGCTTTCTTT.

The chain uses TRBV18 and TRBJ1-1; TRBD1 is a possible D gene (5 bases). This CDR3 is built from 15 residues. The germline V gene encodes CDR1 KGHSH and CDR2 LQKENI. The V gene lost 6 bases and the J gene lost 3 bases, with 17 bases spanning the gap. The chain's CDR3 is CASSPKPLGDTEAFF. CDR3 DNA sequence: TGTGCCAGCTCCCCAAAGCCCCTAGGGGACACTGAAGCTTTCTTT. Drawing the rest from reference TRBV18 and TRBJ1-1, the complete variable domain is NAGVMQNPRHLVRRRGQEARLRCSPMKGHSHVYWYRQLPEEGLKFMVYLQKENIIDESGMPKERFSAEFPKEGPSILRIQQVVRGDSAAYFCASSPKPLGDTEAFFGQGTRLTVV.

The chain couples TRBV28 to TRBJ2-7; 11 positions agree with TRBD2. CDR1 is MDHEN, CDR2 SYDVKM, per germline. This CDR3 is built from 17 residues. V gave up 4 bases and J gave up 2 bases; unmatched junction bases: 10. CDR3 bases: TGTGCCAGCAGTTCCTCGGGACTAGCGGCCGAAACCTACGAGCAGTACTTC. Protein sequence: CASSSSGLAAETYEQYF.

The chain employs TRBV6-4 and TRBJ2-3, with 7 bases aligning to TRBD2. V shed 5 bases, J shed 0 bases, and the junction held 5 bases outside the gene matches. This CDR3 contains 15 residues. From germline, CDR1 is MRHNA and CDR2 SNTAGT. The CDR3 sequence is CASSPSGPSTDTQYF. CDR3 DNA sequence: TGTGCCAGCAGTCCTAGCGGCCCTAGCACAGATACGCAGTATTTT.

The chain is built from TRBV11-1 and TRBJ1-1; TRBD1 is a possible D gene (5 bases). Trimming removed 0 bases at V and 1 base at J, with 9 bases between. This CDR3 region has 15 residues. Germline values: CDR1 SGHAT, CDR2 FQDESV (reference sequence). This CDR3 reads CASSLARGQNTEAFF. The CDR3 DNA reads TGTGCCAGCAGCTTAGCAAGGGGTCAGAACACTGAAGCTTTCTTT.

The gene calls are TRBV6-1 and TRBJ1-4; 7 bases line up with TRBD1. Unmatched junction bases numbered 2, after V lost 6 bases and J lost 4 bases. Germline assignment: CDR1 MNHNS and CDR2 SASEGT. This CDR3 has 13 residues. This CDR3 is CASRGQFNEKLFF. CDR3 nucleotides: TGTGCCAGCAGGGGACAGTTTAATGAAAAACTGTTTTTT.

This CDR3 is CASRMTGSGNTIYF. As DNA, the CDR3 is TGTGCCAGCAGGATGACAGGGTCGGGAAACACCATATATTTT. V is TRBV7-9 and J is TRBJ1-3; 7 bases match TRBD1. Germline V gene sequence: CDR1 SEHNR, CDR2 FQNEAQ (reference sequence). J gave up 4 bases and V 6 bases, and 6 bases lay outside the gene matches. This CDR3 has 14 residues. The complete variable domain, with remaining parts taken from reference TRBV7-9 and TRBJ1-3, reads DTGVSQNPRHKITKRGQNVTFRCDPISEHNRLYWYRQTLGQGPEFLTYFQNEAQLEKSRLLSDRFSAERPKGSFSTLEIQRTEQGDSAMYLCASRMTGSGNTIYFGEGSWLTVV.

This chain links TRBV6-4 with TRBJ2-1, with a weak D call TRBD2 (5 bases). Trimming removed 4 bases at V and 0 bases at J, with 13 bases between. CDR3 length: 16 amino acids. Germline V gene sequence: CDR1 MRHNA, CDR2 SNTAGT. In DNA, the CDR3 is TGTGCCAGCAGTGGTCGAGCGGTAAGCTCCTACAATGAGCAGTTCTTC. This codes for CASSGRAVSSYNEQFF.

The chain links TRBV5-4 to TRBJ2-1; the match to TRBD2 covers 8 bases. The CDR3 contains 15 residues. The J segment lost 3 bases and the V segment lost 1 base, leaving 3 bases of the junction unmatched. Germline CDR1 is SGHNT and CDR2 is YYREEE (reference sequence). The chain's CDR3 is CASSLQRESYNEQFF. The CDR3 DNA is TGTGCCAGCAGCTTGCAGCGGGAGAGCTACAATGAGCAGTTCTTC. Complete variable domain (other parts from reference TRBV5-4 and TRBJ2-1): ETGVTQSPTHLIKTRGQQVTLRCSSQSGHNTVSWYQQALGQGPQFIFQYYREEENGRGNFPPRFSGLQFPNYSSELNVNALELDDSALYLCASSLQRESYNEQFFGPGTRLTVL.

This chain joins TRBV5-4 and TRBJ2-7; TRBD2 is a possible D gene (5 bases). The CDR3 covers 15 residues. Germline assignment: CDR1 SGHNT and CDR2 YYREEE (reference sequence). Trimming stripped 4 bases from V and 2 bases from J, with 16 bases between. The CDR3 loop is CASSRGGKAAYEQYF. CDR3 DNA sequence: TGTGCCAGCAGCCGGGGTGGGAAGGCGGCCTACGAGCAGTACTTC.

The J gene is TRBJ2-7, the V gene TRBV7-2; 11 bases fit TRBD2. Per the germline V gene, CDR1 is SGHTA and CDR2 is FQGNSA. Trimming removed 1 base from V and 2 bases from J; junction bases left unmatched: 1. This CDR3 is 15 amino acids long. The CDR3 coding sequence is TGTGCCAGCAGCTTAGGACTAGCGGGGCCCTACGAGCAGTACTTC. Its translation is CASSLGLAGPYEQYF.

The chain links TRBV6-5 to TRBJ2-7; possibly TRBD2 for D (7 bases). Trimming took off 5 bases at V and 2 bases at J, with 13 bases between the two ends. The CDR3 sequence is 14 residues long. CDR1 and CDR2 from the germline V gene are MNHEY and SVGAGI. The CDR3, as DNA: TGTGCCAGCAGTAACGAGGGGGGGCCCTACGAGCAGTACTTC. Translation gives CASSNEGGPYEQYF.

The chain joins TRBV5-1 to TRBJ2-2, with 7 nucleotides matching TRBD1. The CDR3 sequence is 14 residues long. Germline-derived CDR1 and CDR2 are SGHRS and YFSETQ. Unmatched junction bases numbered 2, after V lost 6 bases and J lost 0 bases. The CDR3 is CASMGTANTGELFF. The CDR3 DNA reads as TGCGCCAGCATGGGGACAGCGAACACCGGGGAGCTGTTTTTT.

The rearrangement links TRBV19 to TRBJ2-4; weak D call: TRBD2 (7 bases). V lost 1 base, J lost 3 bases, and 25 bases lay in between. Germline loops: CDR1 LNHDA, CDR2 SQIVND (reference sequence). The CDR3 extends over 20 amino acids. Written as DNA, the CDR3 is TGTGCCAGTAGTATAGGAGCGGGAAACAGGGTCCCTTTGGGCAAAAACATTCAGTACTTC. It yields the protein CASSIGAGNRVPLGKNIQYF.

The V and J genes are TRBV29-1 and TRBJ2-2; possibly TRBD2 for D (6 bases). Germline lookup yields CDR1 SQVTM and CDR2 ANQGSEA. V shed 3 bases and J shed 6 bases, with 11 bases lying between them. The CDR3 runs 13 residues. CDR3 nucleotides: TGCAGCGTTGATGTTGCGGGGTCCGGGGAGCTGTTTTTT. This codes for CSVDVAGSGELFF.

The chain recombines TRBV25-1 with TRBJ2-5, with 9 bases identical to TRBD1. Germline-derived CDR1 and CDR2 are MGHDK and SYGVNS. This CDR3 is built from 15 residues. V shed 3 bases, J shed 5 bases, and the junction held 7 bases outside the gene matches. In DNA, the CDR3 is TGTGCCAGCAGTGACACGGGACAGGGCGTCGAGACCCAGTACTTC. Translation gives CASSDTGQGVETQYF.

This chain uses TRBV25-1 with TRBJ1-1; 9 bases line up with TRBD1. CDR1 and CDR2 from the germline V gene are MGHDK and SYGVNS. CDR3 length: 13 residues. J lost 11 bases, V lost 4 bases, and 8 bases had no gene match. The CDR3, as DNA: TGTGCCAGCAGTGCAGACAACAGGGGGCAGGCTTTCTTT. It codes for CASSADNRGQAFF.

The genes are TRBV10-3 and TRBJ2-5, with 8 bases fitting TRBD1. The CDR3 contains 15 residues. V trimming: 2 bases; J trimming: 5 bases; junction bases outside the gene matches: 7. Per the germline V gene, CDR1 is ENHRY and CDR2 is SYGVKD. For the CDR3, the DNA is TGTGCCATCAGTGAGAGGCAGGGGGCAGGGGAGACCCAGTACTTC. This translates into CAISERQGAGETQYF.

The CDR3 DNA sequence: TGTGCCAGCAGTGAAACGGGGAGGGGCACTGAAGCTTTCTTT. Amino acids: CASSETGRGTEAFF. The rearrangement joins TRBV2 to TRBJ1-1, with D possibly TRBD1 on 5 matching bases. The CDR3 spans 14 residues. In germline, CDR1 is SNHLY, CDR2 FYNNEI. V lost 2 bases to trimming and J lost 4 bases, with 11 bases between them.